A selection of T cell receptor beta chains follows, all from one sample in a study of blood T cell repertoires in COVID-19. The protocol was immunoSEQ multiplex PCR, while the TCRdb copy is restricted to in-frame clones and leaves out a portion. The table has around 470,000 clones, 75% to 90% seen once. Sequencing was performed on peripheral blood. The receptor source for this set is a man between 18 and 35 years old with COVID-19, enrolled during active disease. The CDR3 runs from the conserved cysteine through the conserved F or W. Each record gives: V gene, clone size, D gene, J gene, CDR3 protein, CDR3 DNA. The D gene is left open where the match is weak. Clone size, where shown, is once, few, many, or a class for clones that have expanded.

V: TRBV19
size: -
D: TRBD2
J: TRBJ2-3
CDR3: CATQGLAGGTDTQYF
DNA: TGTGCCACCCAGGGACTAGCGGGGGGTACAGATACGCAGTATTTT

V: TRBV7-8
size: -
D: -
J: TRBJ1-1
CDR3: CASSRLTGSPTEAFF
DNA: TGTGCCAGCAGCCGACTTACGGGGTCGCCCACTGAAGCTTTCTTT

V: TRBV6-2/TRBV6-3
size: -
D: TRBD1
J: TRBJ2-7
CDR3: CASSYSLTGVYEQYF
DNA: TGTGCCAGCAGTTACTCCCTGACAGGGGTGTACGAGCAGTACTTC

V: TRBV6-2/TRBV6-3
size: once
D: TRBD2
J: TRBJ2-7
CDR3: CASSYSSGGSYEQYF
DNA: TGTGCCAGCAGTTACTCTAGCGGGGGATCCTACGAGCAGTACTTC

V: TRBV7-2
size: -
D: TRBD1
J: TRBJ2-3
CDR3: CASSSYAPGTGRDTQYF
DNA: TGTGCCAGCAGCTCATACGCCCCTGGGACAGGGCGAGATACGCAGTATTTT

V: TRBV12-5
size: -
D: TRBD1
J: TRBJ2-1
CDR3: CASGLTATGEPGNNEQFF
DNA: TGTGCTAGTGGTCTCACGGCAACAGGGGAGCCCGGGAATAATGAGCAGTTCTTC

V: TRBV27
size: -
D: -
J: TRBJ2-1
CDR3: CASSLSSGSSYNEQFF
DNA: TGTGCCAGCAGTTTATCGTCGGGGAGCTCCTACAATGAGCAGTTCTTC

V: TRBV7-9
size: -
D: TRBD2
J: TRBJ2-2
CDR3: CASSWGLAVNTGELFF
DNA: TGTGCCAGCAGCTGGGGACTAGCGGTGAACACCGGGGAGCTGTTTTTT

V: TRBV9
size: -
D: TRBD2
J: TRBJ2-1
CDR3: CASSPLAGGTYNEQFF
DNA: TGTGCCAGCAGCCCTCTAGCGGGAGGAACCTACAATGAGCAGTTCTTC

V: TRBV4-1
size: -
D: TRBD1
J: TRBJ1-3
CDR3: CASSQDSDRAGNTIYF
DNA: TGCGCCAGCAGCCAAGATTCGGACAGGGCTGGAAACACCATATATTTT

V: TRBV3-1/TRBV3-2
size: -
D: -
J: TRBJ1-1
CDR3: CASSHWGLYTEAFF
DNA: TGTGCCAGCAGCCACTGGGGCCTATACACTGAAGCTTTCTTT

V: TRBV4-1
size: -
D: -
J: TRBJ2-7
CDR3: CASSQDSVRKAYEQYF
DNA: TGCGCCAGCAGCCAAGATAGCGTTCGCAAAGCCTACGAGCAGTACTTC

V: TRBV2
size: -
D: -
J: TRBJ1-5
CDR3: CASSEARGLNQPQHF
DNA: TGTGCCAGCAGTGAGGCGCGGGGACTCAATCAGCCCCAGCATTTT

V: TRBV28
size: -
D: TRBD2
J: TRBJ2-3
CDR3: CASSPAGTSADTQYF
DNA: TGTGCCAGCAGTCCGGCCGGGACTAGCGCAGATACGCAGTATTTT

V: TRBV25-1
size: -
D: -
J: TRBJ1-2
CDR3: CASSGSKGLNF
DNA: TGTGCCAGCAGTGGGTCCAAAGGACTAAACTTC

V: TRBV19
size: -
D: -
J: TRBJ2-5
CDR3: CASSAQWTSQETQYF
DNA: TGTGCCAGTAGTGCCCAGTGGACAAGTCAAGAGACCCAGTACTTC